A selection of T cell receptor beta chains follows, all from one sample in a study of cytomegalovirus exposure and HLA in healthy donors. Profiled with immunoSEQ multiplex PCR; TCRdb holds only in-frame clones, not every one. The sample has 150,000 to 200,000 clones; 78% are singletons. Sequencing was carried out using PBMCs. The receptors here all came from a woman aged 30 to 39 in good health and CMV-seropositive. Each CDR3 is given with its conserved first and last residue. D genes are given only for firm matches. Clone size, where shown, is once, few, many, or a class for clones that have expanded.

CDR3: CASKPGISYEQYF
DNA: TGCGCCAGCAAGCCGGGTATCTCCTACGAGCAGTACTTC
J: TRBJ2-7
size: -
V: TRBV5-1
D: -

CDR3: CASSRDTGAFGYTF
DNA: TGCGCCAGCAGCCGGGACACAGGGGCCTTTGGCTACACCTTC
J: TRBJ1-2
size: -
V: TRBV4-1
D: TRBD1

CDR3: CASSLDSYTEAFF
DNA: TGTGCCAGCAGCTTGGACAGTTACACTGAAGCTTTCTTT
J: TRBJ1-1
size: -
V: TRBV5-4
D: -

CDR3: CASSYSSGTDTQYF
DNA: TGCGCCAGCAGCTACAGTAGCGGCACAGATACGCAGTATTTT
J: TRBJ2-3
size: -
V: TRBV4-1
D: -

CDR3: CATSRGDRDQPQHF
DNA: TGTGCCACCAGCAGAGGGGACAGGGATCAGCCCCAGCATTTT
J: TRBJ1-5
size: -
V: TRBV15
D: TRBD1

CDR3: CASRLEQSTYEQYF
DNA: TGTGCCAGCAGACTAGAACAGTCAACCTACGAGCAGTACTTC
J: TRBJ2-7
size: -
V: TRBV2
D: -

CDR3: CASMERERGTDTQYF
DNA: TGTGCCAGTATGGAAAGGGAGCGGGGCACAGATACGCAGTATTTT
J: TRBJ2-3
size: -
V: TRBV19
D: -

CDR3: CASSGSSSGADTQYF
DNA: TGTGCCAGCAGTGGGTCGTCTAGCGGGGCCGATACGCAGTATTTT
J: TRBJ2-3
size: few
V: TRBV2
D: TRBD2

CDR3: CAASSGRSKNIQYF
DNA: TGTGCCGCTTCTAGCGGGAGGTCAAAAAACATTCAGTACTTC
J: TRBJ2-4
size: few
V: TRBV27
D: TRBD2

CDR3: CASSPRGNPETQYF
DNA: TGTGCCAGCAGTCCGCGAGGGAATCCAGAGACCCAGTACTTC
J: TRBJ2-5
size: -
V: TRBV6-5
D: -

CDR3: CASDGGRNTGELFF
DNA: TGTGCCAGTGACGGAGGGAGGAACACCGGGGAGCTGTTTTTT
J: TRBJ2-2
size: -
V: TRBV19
D: -

CDR3: CASSLGAGGAWFF
DNA: TGTGCCAGCAGTTTGGGGGCGGGAGGGGCATGGTTCTTC
J: TRBJ2-1
size: -
V: TRBV28
D: TRBD2

CDR3: CASSSGEWNEQFF
DNA: TGTGCTAGCAGCTCGGGAGAGTGGAATGAGCAGTTCTTC
J: TRBJ2-1
size: few
V: TRBV7-7
D: -

CDR3: CASSLSEAGGADTQYF
DNA: TGCGCCAGCAGCTTGTCGGAAGCGGGTGGGGCAGATACGCAGTATTTT
J: TRBJ2-3
size: few
V: TRBV5-1
D: -

CDR3: CASRAPGQGGEKLFF
DNA: TGTGCAAGTCGCGCCCCAGGACAGGGGGGCGAAAAACTGTTTTTT
J: TRBJ1-4
size: -
V: TRBV12-2
D: -

CDR3: CTSSPPSVAYEQYF
DNA: TGCACCAGCAGCCCCCCCTCGGTAGCCTACGAGCAGTACTTC
J: TRBJ2-7
size: -
V: TRBV1
D: -

CDR3: CASSWVGDRGLYQPQHF
DNA: TGTGCCAGCAGCTGGGTGGGGGACAGGGGGCTTTATCAGCCCCAGCATTTT
J: TRBJ1-5
size: -
V: TRBV5-7
D: TRBD1

CDR3: CASTPGSIGTYEQYF
DNA: TGCGCCAGCACCCCGGGGAGTATCGGAACCTACGAGCAGTACTTC
J: TRBJ2-7
size: -
V: TRBV5-1
D: -

CDR3: CASSSTFRDRNEKLFF
DNA: TGTGCCAGCAGTTCCACCTTCCGGGACAGGAATGAAAAACTGTTTTTT
J: TRBJ1-4
size: -
V: TRBV27
D: TRBD1

CDR3: CASSLSQTAHGDGYTF
DNA: TGCGCCAGCAGCTTAAGTCAGACAGCCCACGGAGATGGCTACACCTTC
J: TRBJ1-2
size: -
V: TRBV5-1
D: -

CDR3: CASRKTSGGAGELFF
DNA: TGTGCCAGCAGAAAGACTAGCGGGGGGGCCGGGGAGCTGTTTTTT
J: TRBJ2-2
size: once
V: TRBV6-5
D: TRBD2

CDR3: CASSQEGIAGSPLGTQYF
DNA: TGCGCCAGCAGCCAAGAGGGGATAGCGGGGTCCCCCTTAGGGACCCAGTACTTC
J: TRBJ2-5
size: -
V: TRBV4-3
D: TRBD2